Given below is one TCR beta chain in context. Antigen specificity is unknown. This sample is drawn from a study of response to subunit inactivated influenza vaccine. General study results and limits: A suggestion made by the authors is that each seasonal influenza vaccination recruits few new T cells.

TCRdb re-called the RT-PCR reads with MiXCR, one entry per CDR3 protein. The repertoire has 450,000 to 600,000 distinct CDR3 sequences, approximately 16% of them found once; the top ten carry 3%. The CDR3 is 15 amino acids. Trimming shortened V by 0 bases and J by 3 bases, and 11 bases separated the two germline ends. Germline CDR1 and CDR2: SGHAT and FQDESV (reference sequence). The source material was CD4+ T cells sorted from PBMCs, sampled less than 30 months after vaccination. The chain combines TRBV11-1 with TRBJ2-5; D is undetermined. This TCR derives from a man in his fifties or sixties who received an inactivated influenza vaccine. The CDR3 coding sequence is TGTGCCAGCAGCTTAGCCCCCTCCGAAAAAGAGACCCAGTACTTC. It is translated as CASSLAPSEKETQYF.